This TCR beta chain is drawn from a study of Tregs in tolerant kidney transplant recipients. Trimming removed 4 bases at V and 5 bases at J, with 8 bases between. The CDR3 totals 13 residues. Per germline, CDR1 MNHEY and CDR2 SMNVEV (reference sequence). The repertoire was sequenced with immunoSEQ multiplex PCR; TCRdb's copy has only in-frame clones and lacks some. The sample has some 90,000 clones; 85% to 95% are singletons. General observations from the study: Few patients were studied, so findings need validation in larger groups.

Only one count was recorded for this clone. What it binds is not known. The specimen was CD8+ T cells from blood. The chain couples TRBV27 to TRBJ2-2; the D is unclear. The origin of this receptor is a human donor in good health. The chain's CDR3 is CASSWSETGELFF. In DNA, the CDR3 is TGTGCCAGCAGTTGGAGTGAGACCGGGGAGCTGTTTTTT.